This TCR beta chain is drawn from a study of T cells in localized non-small cell lung cancer. Points from the study as a whole: Out of the top 100 tumor clones, a median approximately 57 were seen in adjacent lung. The study found T cell clonality highest in uninvolved adjacent lung, above tumor.

This table comes from immunoSEQ multiplex PCR, and its TCRdb copy is limited to in-frame clones, with some not included. The data contain 20,000 to 25,000 clones, roughly nine tenths of them singletons. There are 17 residues in the CDR3. Trimming removed 0 bases from V and 1 base from J; junction bases left unmatched: 5. Germline V CDR1 and CDR2: LNHDA, SQIVND (reference sequence). The sample holds a few counts of this clone. Antigen unknown. Sequenced material: peripheral blood, taken before any cancer treatment. The V and J genes are TRBV19 and TRBJ2-5; 10 bases are a match to TRBD2. The TCR sequence derives from a woman between 35 and 75 years old with stage I lung adenocarcinoma. CDR3 in DNA: TGTGCCAGTAGTATAGATCCTAGCGGGGGATCCCAAGAGACCCAGTACTTC. Residues: CASSIDPSGGSQETQYF.